The entry below describes one T cell receptor beta chain. Its antigen is still unknown. The germline CDR1 and CDR2 sequences are MRHNA and SNTAGT. Trimming took off 5 bases at V and 4 bases at J, with 23 bases between the two ends. This CDR3 contains 17 residues. The data belong to a study of T cell responses to AZD1222 COVID-19 vaccine. Clones were read by immunoSEQ multiplex PCR, and TCRdb kept only the in-frame ones, dropping some. Counted here are about 160,000 clones, approximately 90% occurring once; the ten biggest clones make up 4.3%. The study, taken as a whole, reports: Baseline testing showed seropositivity in only a handful of AZD1222 recipients.

Second-dose intervals of approximately 4 or approximately 12 weeks were pooled. The gene calls are TRBV6-4 and TRBJ2-5; D assignment may be TRBD1 or TRBD2 (5 bases each). The source material was peripheral blood, sampled 28 days after the second AZD1222 dose. The sequence came from an adult who received the AZD1222 COVID-19 vaccine. This chain's CDR3 is CASSPTSPGDPRETQYF. CDR3 coding DNA: TGTGCCAGCAGTCCTACCTCTCCCGGGGACCCTCGAGAGACCCAGTACTTC.